This is a list of T cell receptor beta chains from one sample in a study of blood T cell repertoires in COVID-19. The protocol was immunoSEQ multiplex PCR, while the TCRdb copy is restricted to in-frame clones and leaves out a portion. The sample shows more than 200,000 clones, around 90% of them seen only once. Sequenced material: PBMCs or T cells enriched from blood (not recorded which). The receptors were gathered from a man aged 30-40 years in a cohort exposed to, infected with or recovered from COVID-19 (not recorded which). CDR3s include the opening cysteine and the closing phenylalanine or tryptophan. The D gene is left open where the match is weak. Only part of the rows carry a size: once, few, many, or a class if the clone is expanded.

TRBV6-5	.	TRBD2	TRBJ2-1	TGTGCCAGCGCCACTAGCGAGGTCAATGAGCAGTTCTTC	CASATSEVNEQFF
TRBV5-6	.	TRBD1	TRBJ1-5	TGTGCCAGCAGCTTGGAGGGACAGGGGTCAACTCAGCCCCAGCATTTT	CASSLEGQGSTQPQHF
TRBV27	.	TRBD2	TRBJ2-5	TGTGCCAGCAGTCCGACGGGACTAGCGGGAGCGGGGGGGGAGACCCAGTACTTC	CASSPTGLAGAGGETQYF
TRBV28	.	.	TRBJ2-7	TGTGCCAGCAGTTTAGGCTCCCCCTACGAGCAGTACTTC	CASSLGSPYEQYF
TRBV11-3	few	.	TRBJ1-1	TGTGCCAGCAGCTTTGGACAGAGTAACACTGAAGCTTTCTTT	CASSFGQSNTEAFF
TRBV19	.	TRBD1	TRBJ2-7	TGTGCCAGTAGCCCCGGACAGGGAAGCTCCTACGAGCAGTACTTC	CASSPGQGSSYEQYF
TRBV4-1	.	.	TRBJ1-1	TGCGCCAGCAGCCACCTCGGACAGAACACTGAAGCTTTCTTT	CASSHLGQNTEAFF
TRBV7-9	.	TRBD1	TRBJ1-4	TGTGCCAGCAGCCCTGACAGGGGTGAAGAAAAACTGTTTTTT	CASSPDRGEEKLFF
TRBV5-4	.	TRBD1	TRBJ1-2	TGTGCCAGCAGCTCCGAGGGACAGGGACCAGGCGGCTACACCTTC	CASSSEGQGPGGYTF
TRBV10-3	.	TRBD2	TRBJ2-7	TGTGCCATCAGTGAGTCGGGTAGCGGGACCTCCTACGAGCAGTACTTC	CAISESGSGTSYEQYF
TRBV7-2	.	.	TRBJ2-1	TGTGCCAGCAGCGGTAGTCTAATCGGTCGAAATGAGCAGTTCTTC	CASSGSLIGRNEQFF
TRBV29-1	.	TRBD1	TRBJ2-7	TGCAGCGTTGGCCTCTGGACAGGGACCTACGAGCAGTACTTC	CSVGLWTGTYEQYF
TRBV9	.	.	TRBJ2-3	TGTGCCAGCAGCCCCGAGATGCATACGCAGTATTTT	CASSPEMHTQYF
TRBV14	.	TRBD2	TRBJ2-1	TGTGCCAGCAGCACAGGTACCGGGACTAGCTCACGTGAGCAGTTCTTC	CASSTGTGTSSREQFF
TRBV7-6	few	.	TRBJ2-7	TGTGCCAGCAGCCCTCCCGCCGGGGGCTACGAGCAGTACTTC	CASSPPAGGYEQYF
TRBV7-9	.	.	TRBJ1-2	TGTGCCAGCAGCTCGAGCTGGCAACAGGGAACAAACGGCTACACCTTC	CASSSSWQQGTNGYTF
TRBV6-5	.	.	TRBJ1-1	TGTGCCAGCAGTCTGGGGGGTGTCACTGAAGCTTTCTTT	CASSLGGVTEAFF
TRBV19	once	.	TRBJ1-1	TGTGCCACGCAGGCGGGGGCCCGACACACTGAAGCTTTCTTT	CATQAGARHTEAFF
TRBV19	.	.	TRBJ1-5	TGTGCCAGTAGTATCTATAGAAGAACCCATCAGCCCCAGCATTTT	CASSIYRRTHQPQHF
TRBV18	.	.	TRBJ1-3	TGTGCCAGCTCACCGGAGGGCTTGTCTGGAAACACCATATATTTT	CASSPEGLSGNTIYF
TRBV7-9	.	TRBD2	TRBJ2-1	TGTGCCGGGGAGAAAGCGGGAGGGCCAGGGTACAATGAGCAGTTCTTC	CAGEKAGGPGYNEQFF
TRBV15	.	.	TRBJ1-1	TGTGCCACCGGGATGAGGGGGGGTAACACTGAAGCTTTCTTT	CATGMRGGNTEAFF
TRBV19	once	.	TRBJ1-3	TGTGCCAGTAGTATCGACAGGTACTCTGGAAACACCATATATTTT	CASSIDRYSGNTIYF
TRBV9	.	.	TRBJ2-7	TGTGCCAGCAGCGCAGGACTGAATCGGAGCTCCTACGAGCAGTACTTC	CASSAGLNRSSYEQYF
TRBV28	.	.	TRBJ1-2	TGTGCCAGCAGTTTCGGGGGCTATGGCTACACCTTC	CASSFGGYGYTF
TRBV28	few	TRBD2	TRBJ2-3	TGTGCCTCAAGCGGGAATATCGATACGCAGTATTTT	CASSGNIDTQYF
TRBV12-1	.	.	TRBJ1-3	TGTGCCAGCAGCTCTCTTCCTGGAAACACCATATATTTT	CASSSLPGNTIYF
TRBV6-1	.	.	TRBJ2-5	TGTGCCAGCAGTGAAGTTGCTGACTACCAAGAGACCCAGTACTTC	CASSEVADYQETQYF
TRBV5-6	few	.	TRBJ1-1	TGTGCCAGCAGCCGCAACACAGGGTTGGGAACTGAAGCTTTCTTT	CASSRNTGLGTEAFF
TRBV28	.	.	TRBJ1-1	TGTGCCAGCACCTTCCCTAAGGGGCAGCACACTGAAGCTTTCTTT	CASTFPKGQHTEAFF
TRBV28	.	.	TRBJ2-5	TGTGCCAGCAGTTTAGCAGGTATGGCCCAGTACTTC	CASSLAGMAQYF
TRBV11-2	.	TRBD2	TRBJ2-3	TGTGCCAGCAGCCTAAAACTAGCGGGAGGGTTCACAGATACGCAGTATTTT	CASSLKLAGGFTDTQYF
TRBV19	.	.	TRBJ2-2	TGTGCCAGTAGTATAGATTCAGGGTACACCGGGGAGCTGTTTTTT	CASSIDSGYTGELFF
TRBV27	.	TRBD2	TRBJ2-7	TGTGCCAGCAGCCCTACTAGCGGCATCTCCTACGAGCAGTACTTC	CASSPTSGISYEQYF
TRBV7-2	.	TRBD2	TRBJ2-7	TGTGCCAGCAGCTTAGACGGGAGGGCCACCTACGAGCAGTACTTC	CASSLDGRATYEQYF
TRBV20-1	.	.	TRBJ2-1	TGCAGTGCGTCACAGGGAAATGAGCAGTTCTTC	CSASQGNEQFF
TRBV7-2	.	.	TRBJ1-4	TGTGCCAGCAGAAGGAACAGGGATGAAAAACTGTTTTTT	CASRRNRDEKLFF
TRBV6-4	.	.	TRBJ2-1	TGTGCCAGCAGTGTTGGGGAGAGTTACAATGAGCAGTTCTTC	CASSVGESYNEQFF
TRBV20-1	.	TRBD1	TRBJ1-6	TGCAGTGCTAGTACAGACAGGGCCAATTCACCCCTCCACTTT	CSASTDRANSPLHF
TRBV18	.	TRBD2	TRBJ2-1	TGTGCCAGCTCACTAAAAACAGCGGGAGGCCCGCTACAGGATGAGCAGTTCTTC	CASSLKTAGGPLQDEQFF
TRBV5-3	.	TRBD1	TRBJ1-5	TGTGCCAGAAGCAGGAAGCGAAACCGGGACAGGGCTCAGCCCCAGCATTTT	CARSRKRNRDRAQPQHF
TRBV29-1	once	.	TRBJ1-1	TGCAGCGTTGAAGGAACAGTTCAAGCTTTCTTT	CSVEGTVQAFF
TRBV28	.	TRBD1	TRBJ2-5	TGTGCCATCAGGGGGACAGGGAAACAAGAGACCCAGTACTTC	CAIRGTGKQETQYF
TRBV6-2/TRBV6-3	.	TRBD1	TRBJ1-2	TGTGCCAGCAGTTACTCGGGACAGCCCGGCTACACCTTC	CASSYSGQPGYTF
TRBV3-1/TRBV3-2	.	.	TRBJ1-2	TGTGCCAGCAGCCAGGTGGGACTAAACTATGGCTACACCTTC	CASSQVGLNYGYTF
TRBV19	.	.	TRBJ2-6	TGTGCCAGTAGTAACCCGGGACACAGCTCTGGGGCCAACGTCCTGACTTTC	CASSNPGHSSGANVLTF
TRBV5-1	.	.	TRBJ2-7	TGCGCCAGCAGCTTGGTCGGGGGAACCTACGAGCAGTACTTC	CASSLVGGTYEQYF
TRBV27	.	TRBD1	TRBJ2-5	TGTGCCAGCAGTACCAGTCCCGGGACAGGGAGTCAGTACTTC	CASSTSPGTGSQYF
TRBV19	.	.	TRBJ1-5	TGTGCCAGTAGTTTGCGGGCCACTGATCAGCCCCAGCATTTT	CASSLRATDQPQHF
TRBV4-2	.	TRBD2	TRBJ2-3	TGTGCCAGCAGCCCATCCCCTAGCGGGAGTCCAGATACGCAGTATTTT	CASSPSPSGSPDTQYF
TRBV19	.	TRBD2	TRBJ2-3	TGTGCCAGTACCCCCTCCCGAGCGGGAGGGGGTCGAGATACGCAGTATTTT	CASTPSRAGGGRDTQYF
TRBV28	.	.	TRBJ1-4	TGTGCCAGCACACGGGGTCAGAATGAAAAACTGTTTTTT	CASTRGQNEKLFF
TRBV6-5	.	TRBD2	TRBJ2-7	TGTGCCAGCAGGGCGAGCGGGACTCCCTACGAGCAGTACTTC	CASRASGTPYEQYF
TRBV4-1	.	.	TRBJ2-7	TGCGCCAGCAGCCAAGTGGGGGCTGGGGGCGAGCAGTACTTC	CASSQVGAGGEQYF
TRBV7-9	.	.	TRBJ1-2	TGTGCCAGCAGCTCTCCAGCGGAGGGCAACTATGGCTACACCTTC	CASSSPAEGNYGYTF
TRBV7-9	.	.	TRBJ2-7	TGTGCCAGCAGCTCGTCCGGGATCTACGAGCAGTACTTC	CASSSSGIYEQYF
TRBV27	.	.	TRBJ1-1	TGTGCCACAAGGGGGAGCGTTATGGCGTTTACTGAAGCTTTCTTT	CATRGSVMAFTEAFF
TRBV28	.	.	TRBJ1-2	TGTGCCAGCAGCGTGCTTGGGTTGGGGGGATCGAACTATGGCTACACCTTC	CASSVLGLGGSNYGYTF
TRBV24-1	.	.	TRBJ2-3	TGTGCCACCAGTGATCCCACTAGCCTACGCACAGATACGCAGTATTTT	CATSDPTSLRTDTQYF